The 21 T cell receptor beta chains below were found in one sample sequenced in a study of T-cell reconstitution after alpha-beta-depleted transplantation in children. TCRbeta library preparation incorporated unique molecular identifiers. TCRdb re-called the PCR reads with MiXCR, one entry per CDR3 protein. The table records roughly 250,000 distinct CDR3 sequences, roughly 8.2% of them present only once. The sequencing here drew on PBMCs, mostly from graft donor cells, taken 180 days after TCRalphabeta/CD19-depleted stem cell transplant. The receptor set was obtained from a male patient between 5 and 17 years old who had a stem cell transplant for acute lymphoblastic leukemia, so the T cells may come from the graft donor.

This clonotype has ten or more counts. The chain is built from TRBV27 and TRBJ1-4, with D tentatively TRBD1 (6 bases). The CDR3 totals 14 residues. Germline V lookup: CDR1 MNHEY, CDR2 SMNVEV (reference sequence). Deletions cut 3 bases from V and 8 bases from J, with 13 bases between. CDR3 nucleotides: TGTGCCAGCAGTTTGACAGGTCTGGGCGAAAAACTGTTTTTT. It codes for CASSLTGLGEKLFF.

On this clonotype: This may be a read error, as it is one base from a much larger clone. V and J are TRBV20-1 and TRBJ1-2; D gene uncertain. There are 12 residues in the CDR3. Germline loops: CDR1 DFQATT, CDR2 SNEGSKA (reference sequence). With 1 base removed from V and 6 bases from J, the gap between germline ends came to 9 bases. The CDR3 loop reads CSARGTYDGYTF. CDR3 bases: TGCAGTGCTAGAGGGACGTACGATGGCTACACCTTC.

This clonotype was counted ten times or more. The V and J genes are TRBV6-2 or TRBV6-3 and TRBJ1-2; D unresolved. CDR3 length: 12 amino acids. CDR1 is MNHEY and CDR2 is SVGEGT in the germline V gene. Trimming took 5 bases from V and 4 from J, leaving 8 bases between them. The CDR3 sequence is CASSPVRYGYTF. CDR3 sequence (DNA): TGTGCCAGCAGTCCGGTACGCTATGGCTACACCTTC.

Many counts were recorded for this clonotype. The chain uses TRBV7-3 and TRBJ2-1; D may be TRBD1 (6 bases). Germline V gives CDR1 SGHTA, CDR2 FQGTGA. The CDR3 extends over 16 amino acids. V was pared by 5 bases and J by 0 bases, with 14 bases between. In nucleotides, the CDR3 is TGTGCCAGCAGCGAGGACAGATCGTTCTCCTACAATGAGCAGTTCTTC. The encoded protein is CASSEDRSFSYNEQFF.

This clonotype was observed at least ten times. The chain is built from TRBV4-3 and TRBJ2-7; no firm D call. The V gene's germline CDR1 is LGHNA and CDR2 YSLEER. This CDR3 has 13 amino acids. V was shortened by 0 bases and J by 0 bases, with 3 bases between the two germline ends. The CDR3 DNA follows: TGCGCCAGCAGCCAAGAAAACTCCTACGAGCAGTACTTC. Its protein product is CASSQENSYEQYF.

The CDR3 here is CSDPGALGYYEQYF. The CDR3 nucleotides are TGCAGTGACCCAGGGGCCTTGGGCTACTACGAGCAGTACTTC. The chain carries TRBV20-1 and TRBJ2-7, with D perhaps matching TRBD1 (6 bases). CDR3 length equals 14 residues. Germline lookup yields CDR1 DFQATT and CDR2 SNEGSKA (reference sequence). V lost 7 bases and J lost 3, with 19 bases in between.

In this sample, this clonotype turned up many times. This chain links TRBV14 with TRBJ1-2; a weak D match, TRBD1 (5 bases). Germline CDR1 SGHDN, CDR2 FVKESK. CDR3 length: 14 amino acids. V dropped 1 base and J dropped 6 bases, with 12 bases sitting between them. The CDR3 here is CASSQVQGGDGYTF. CDR3 DNA: TGTGCCAGCAGCCAAGTCCAGGGAGGGGATGGCTACACCTTC.

Many counts were recorded for this clonotype. V gene TRBV7-2 combines with J gene TRBJ2-7, with D tentatively TRBD1 (6 bases). From germline, CDR1 is SGHTA and CDR2 FQGNSA. The V end lost 5 bases, the J end lost 2 bases, and 16 bases lay between the germline ends. The CDR3 consists of 15 residues. DNA for the CDR3: TGTGCCAGCAGCCCGCCCGGGACATCGGCCTACGAGCAGTACTTC. Translating gives CASSPPGTSAYEQYF. Supplemented by reference TRBV7-2 and TRBJ2-7, the full variable domain reads GAGVSQSPSNKVTEKGKDVELRCDPISGHTALYWYRQSLGQGLEFLIYFQGNSAPDKSGLPSDRFSAERTGGSVSTLTIQRTQQEDSAVYLCASSPPGTSAYEQYFGPGTRLTVT.

The rearrangement joins TRBV7-9 to TRBJ1-2; weak D call: TRBD1 (5 bases). The CDR3 extends over 12 amino acids. Deletions cut 4 bases from V and 8 bases from J, with 11 bases between. Per the germline V gene, CDR1 is SEHNR and CDR2 is FQNEAQ (reference sequence). CDR3 residues: CASSSGTLGYTF. The CDR3 region has the DNA TGTGCCAGCAGCTCCGGGACCCTCGGCTACACCTTC.

V is TRBV27 and J is TRBJ2-7; 10 bases are shared with TRBD2. After removal of 2 bases from V and 5 bases from J, the junction contained 15 bases not matched to a gene. The CDR3 sequence is 18 residues long. Germline values: CDR1 MNHEY, CDR2 SMNVEV (reference sequence). The CDR3 protein is CASSLRPVGLAGEDEQYF. CDR3 in DNA: TGTGCCAGCAGTTTAAGGCCTGTGGGGCTAGCGGGAGAGGACGAGCAGTACTTC.

This clonotype was counted at least ten times. The rearrangement links TRBV7-9 to TRBJ2-3; no clear D. Germline lookup yields CDR1 SEHNR and CDR2 FQNEAQ (reference sequence). The CDR3 runs 16 residues. V was pared by 2 bases and J by 0 bases, with 12 bases between. Written as DNA, the CDR3 is TGTGCCAGCAGCTTAAGCTCGACCGGGAGCACAGATACGCAGTATTTT. Amino acids: CASSLSSTGSTDTQYF.

V and J are TRBV28 and TRBJ2-5; no definite D call. Trimming pared 6 bases from V and 5 bases from J, leaving 10 bases between. Per the germline V gene, CDR1 is MDHEN and CDR2 is SYDVKM. This CDR3 is built from 12 residues. CDR3 DNA sequence: TGTGCCAGCAGCCTAGTCTGGGAGACCCAGTACTTC. It encodes CASSLVWETQYF.

This clonotype was counted ten times or more. This chain joins TRBV4-1 and TRBJ2-1; D might be TRBD1 or TRBD2, each matching 6 bases. With 1 base removed from V and 4 bases from J, the gap between germline ends came to 14 bases. The germline V gene has CDR1 MGHRA and CDR2 YSYEKL. The CDR3 is 16 amino acids. CDR3 loop: CASSQGWGASYNEQFF. The CDR3 DNA reads TGCGCCAGCAGCCAAGGTTGGGGGGCTAGTTACAATGAGCAGTTCTTC.

In this sample, this clonotype turned up many times. The chain joins TRBV29-1 to TRBJ1-5, with a tentative D call TRBD1 (5 bases). Germline V lookup: CDR1 SQVTM, CDR2 ANQGSEA. This CDR3 is built from 14 residues. The V gene lost 7 bases and the J gene lost 0 bases, with 13 bases spanning the gap. CDR3 in DNA: TGCAGCGCCCAAAGAGGGGATAGCAATCAGCCCCAGCATTTT. Residues: CSAQRGDSNQPQHF.

This clonotype was detected a few times. This chain links TRBV18 with TRBJ2-2, with D uncertain. Germline CDR1 reads KGHSH; CDR2 reads LQKENI. V shed 2 bases and J shed 3 bases, with 7 bases lying between them. The CDR3 totals 14 residues. The CDR3 region is CASSPDGHTGELFF. The CDR3 bases are TGTGCCAGCTCACCAGACGGTCACACCGGGGAGCTGTTTTTT. Full variable domain (rest looked up from reference TRBV18 and TRBJ2-2): NAGVMQNPRHLVRRRGQEARLRCSPMKGHSHVYWYRQLPEEGLKFMVYLQKENIIDESGMPKERFSAEFPKEGPSILRIQQVVRGDSAAYFCASSPDGHTGELFFGEGSRLTVL.

This clonotype was seen many times. V is TRBV3-1 and J is TRBJ1-5; D perhaps matches TRBD1 (5 bases). CDR3 length: 14 amino acids. Per the germline V gene, CDR1 is LGHDT and CDR2 is YNNKEL (reference sequence). The V and J ends lost 4 bases and 4 bases respectively, with 11 bases between them. The CDR3 bases are TGTGCCAGCAGCCCCCGACAGACGAATCAGCCCCAGCATTTT. Residues: CASSPRQTNQPQHF.

This clonotype was counted ten times or more. A much larger clonotype is one base distant, so this may be a read error. In DNA form, the CDR3 reads TGTGCCAGCAGCGTCAGGGGCCAAGAGACCCAGTACTTC. It encodes CASSVRGQETQYF. The chain carries TRBV9 and TRBJ2-5; TRBD1 is a possible D gene (6 bases). The germline V gene encodes CDR1 SGDLS and CDR2 YYNGEE. Trimming removed 2 bases from V and 1 base from J, with 6 bases in between. This CDR3 spans 13 amino acids.

This clonotype was observed at least ten times. The CDR3 region is CAISTDRGNLYEQYF. The DNA for the CDR3 is TGTGCCATCAGTACGGACAGGGGAAATCTCTACGAGCAGTACTTC. The chain links TRBV10-3 to TRBJ2-7, with 9 bases fitting TRBD1. This CDR3 is built from 15 residues. The germline V gene has CDR1 ENHRY and CDR2 SYGVKD. The trim removed 5 bases at V and 3 bases at J, leaving 8 bases unmatched.

As to this clonotype: A much bigger clone sits one base away, suggesting this may be a read error. Given the absence of the conserved phenylalanine or tryptophan at the CDR3 end, a read error is likely. The chain employs TRBV28 and TRBJ1-2; D unresolved. The CDR3 is made up of 10 amino acids. The V gene's germline CDR1 is MDHEN and CDR2 SYDVKM. The V and J ends lost 7 bases and 6 bases respectively, with 6 bases between them. CDR3 DNA: TGTGCCAGCAAGGTCGATGGCTACACCGTC. This sequence encodes CASKVDGYTV.

At least ten counts were recorded for this clonotype. The V gene is TRBV6-5, the J gene TRBJ2-2, with unresolved D. CDR3 size: 15 residues. Trimming stripped 0 bases from V and 3 bases from J, with 8 bases between. CDR1 and CDR2 (germline): MNHEY, SVGAGI. For the CDR3, the DNA is TGTGCCAGCAGTTACTCGAACCCTTACACCGGGGAGCTGTTTTTT. It is translated as CASSYSNPYTGELFF.

The table lists this clonotype with a few counts. The chain carries TRBV20-1 and TRBJ2-5; no reliable D call. This CDR3 has 16 amino acids. Germline V gives CDR1 DFQATT, CDR2 SNEGSKA (reference sequence). V lost 3 bases to trimming and J lost 1 base, with 18 bases between them. DNA for the CDR3: TGCAGTGCTAGCCCCAAGGCCCCTTTATTCCAAGAGACCCAGTACTTC. Protein: CSASPKAPLFQETQYF.